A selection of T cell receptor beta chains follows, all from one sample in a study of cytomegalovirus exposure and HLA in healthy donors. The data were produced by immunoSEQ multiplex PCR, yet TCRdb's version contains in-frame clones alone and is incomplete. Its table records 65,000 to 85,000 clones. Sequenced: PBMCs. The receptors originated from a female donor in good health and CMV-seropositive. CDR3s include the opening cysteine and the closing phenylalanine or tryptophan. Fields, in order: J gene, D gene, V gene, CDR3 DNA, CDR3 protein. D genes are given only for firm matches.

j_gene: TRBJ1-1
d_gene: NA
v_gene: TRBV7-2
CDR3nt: TGTGCCAGCAGCTTAATCACAGGGTGGGACACTGAAGCTTTCTTT
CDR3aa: CASSLITGWDTEAFF

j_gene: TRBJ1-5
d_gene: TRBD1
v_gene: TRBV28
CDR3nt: TGTGCCAGCAGTCCCCGACAGGGTCGGAGCAATCAGCCCCAGCATTTT
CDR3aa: CASSPRQGRSNQPQHF

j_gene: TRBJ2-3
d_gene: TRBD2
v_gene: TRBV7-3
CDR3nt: TGTGCCAGCAGCCCCCACTGGACTAGCGGGAGCACAGATACGCAGTATTTT
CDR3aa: CASSPHWTSGSTDTQYF

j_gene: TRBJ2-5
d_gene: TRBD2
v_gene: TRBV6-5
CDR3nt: TGTGCCAGCAGTTCCACTAGCGGGGGACCCCTGGAGACCCAGTACTTC
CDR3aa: CASSSTSGGPLETQYF

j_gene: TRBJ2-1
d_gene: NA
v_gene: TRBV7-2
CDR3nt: TGTGCCAGCAGCCCATACAATGAGCAGTTCTTC
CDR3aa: CASSPYNEQFF

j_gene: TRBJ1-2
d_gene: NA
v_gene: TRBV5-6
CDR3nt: TGTGCCAGCAGCTTGGGGGCTGGCTACACCTTC
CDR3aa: CASSLGAGYTF

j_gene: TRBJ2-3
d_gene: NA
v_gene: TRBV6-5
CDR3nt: TGTGCCAGCACACACGGGGGAGGAGATACGCAGTATTTT
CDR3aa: CASTHGGGDTQYF

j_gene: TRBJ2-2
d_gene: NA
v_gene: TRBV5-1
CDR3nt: TGCGCCAGCAGCTTTCTAGGTCCAATGAACACCGGGGAGCTGTTTTTT
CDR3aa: CASSFLGPMNTGELFF

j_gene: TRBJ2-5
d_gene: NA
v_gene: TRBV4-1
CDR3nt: TGCGCCAGCAGCCAAGATACCTACTCTCAAGAGACCCAGTACTTC
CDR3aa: CASSQDTYSQETQYF

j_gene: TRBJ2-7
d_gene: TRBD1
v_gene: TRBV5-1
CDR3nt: TGCGCCAGCAGCTTTGCAGGGGGCTACGAGCAGTACTTC
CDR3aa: CASSFAGGYEQYF

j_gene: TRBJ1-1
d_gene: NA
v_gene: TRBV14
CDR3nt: TGTGCCAGCAGCCAATATAGCACTGAAGCTTTCTTT
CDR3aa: CASSQYSTEAFF

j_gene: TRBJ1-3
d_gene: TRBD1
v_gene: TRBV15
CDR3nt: TGTGCCACCAGCAGAGATCGGACAGGGGCTTACTCTGGAAACACCATATATTTT
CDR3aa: CATSRDRTGAYSGNTIYF

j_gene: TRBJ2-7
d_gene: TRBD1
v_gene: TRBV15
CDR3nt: TGTGCCACCAGCACAACCGGGACAGGAGCCTCCTACGAGCAGTACTTC
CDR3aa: CATSTTGTGASYEQYF

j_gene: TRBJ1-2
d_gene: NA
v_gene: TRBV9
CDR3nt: TGTGCCAGCAGCGTAGCTCGAGGCGAGAGTGGCTACACCTTC
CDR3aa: CASSVARGESGYTF

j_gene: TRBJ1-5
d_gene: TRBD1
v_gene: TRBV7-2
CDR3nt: TGTGCCAGCAGCCGACAGGGGGACAATCAGCCCCAGCATTTT
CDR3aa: CASSRQGDNQPQHF

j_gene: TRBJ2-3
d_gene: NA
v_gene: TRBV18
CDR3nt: TGTGCCAGCTCACCACCCGGACTAACGTTTACAGATACGCAGTATTTT
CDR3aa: CASSPPGLTFTDTQYF

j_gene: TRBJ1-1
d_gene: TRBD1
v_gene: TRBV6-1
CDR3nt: TGTGCCAGCAGTTTACACAGGGGCGGGTTGTCTGAAGCTTTCTTT
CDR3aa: CASSLHRGGLSEAFF

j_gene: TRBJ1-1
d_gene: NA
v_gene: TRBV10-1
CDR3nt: TGCGCCAGCAGTGAGATGTCCGGGGGCACTGAAGCTTTCTTT
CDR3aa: CASSEMSGGTEAFF

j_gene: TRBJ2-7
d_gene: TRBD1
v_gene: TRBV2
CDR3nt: TGTGCCAGCACCGAGAGGACAGGCTCCTACGAGCAGTACTTC
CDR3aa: CASTERTGSYEQYF

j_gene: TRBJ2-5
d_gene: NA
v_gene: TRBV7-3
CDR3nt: TGTGCCAGCAGCTTAATGGGGGCAGGGGAGACCCAGTACTTC
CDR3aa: CASSLMGAGETQYF

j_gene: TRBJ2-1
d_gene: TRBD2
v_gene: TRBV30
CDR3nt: TGTGCCTGGAGCCCGGGACCCTCAGGGGGACTAGCGGTCCTCAATGAGCAGTTCTTC
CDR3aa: CAWSPGPSGGLAVLNEQFF

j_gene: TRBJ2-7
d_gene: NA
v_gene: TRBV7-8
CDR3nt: TGTGCCAGCAGCTCTACCGGGACACCTTCCTACGAGCAGTACTTC
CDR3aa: CASSSTGTPSYEQYF

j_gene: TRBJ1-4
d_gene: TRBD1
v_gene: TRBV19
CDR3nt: TGTGCCAGTAGTATGGTACAGGGGAATGAAAAACTGTTTTTT
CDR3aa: CASSMVQGNEKLFF

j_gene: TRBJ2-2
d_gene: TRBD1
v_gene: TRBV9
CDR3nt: TGTGCCAGCAGCGTAGCGGGACAGATAGGTCCCGGGGAGCTGTTTTTT
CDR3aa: CASSVAGQIGPGELFF

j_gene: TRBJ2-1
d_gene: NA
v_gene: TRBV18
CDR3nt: TGTGCCAGCTCACCGGGTAGCGGAAGCAATGAGCAGTTCTTC
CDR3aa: CASSPGSGSNEQFF

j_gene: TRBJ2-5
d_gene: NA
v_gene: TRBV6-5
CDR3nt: TGTGCCAGCAGTTCGAACAGAGGGGAGACCCAGTACTTC
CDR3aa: CASSSNRGETQYF

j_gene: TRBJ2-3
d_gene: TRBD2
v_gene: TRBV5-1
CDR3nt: TGCGCCAGCAGTTCCGGGACTAGCGGGGGGAGCACAGATACGCAGTATTTT
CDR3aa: CASSSGTSGGSTDTQYF

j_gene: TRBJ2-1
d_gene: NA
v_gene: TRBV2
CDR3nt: TGTGCCAGCAGTGAACTCGCTAGCGATGAGCAGTTCTTC
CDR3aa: CASSELASDEQFF

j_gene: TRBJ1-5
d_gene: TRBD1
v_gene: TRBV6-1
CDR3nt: TGTGCCAGCAGTGAATTTCAGGGGGCCAATCAGCCCCAGCATTTT
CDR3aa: CASSEFQGANQPQHF

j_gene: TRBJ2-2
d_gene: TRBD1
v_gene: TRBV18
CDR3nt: TGTGCCAGCTCACCAAAACAGGGGGCCGGGGAGCTGTTTTTT
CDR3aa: CASSPKQGAGELFF

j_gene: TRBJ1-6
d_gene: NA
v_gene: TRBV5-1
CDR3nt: TGCGCCAGCAGCGTCGGACTGCCCAAACCCCTCCACTTT
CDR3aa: CASSVGLPKPLHF

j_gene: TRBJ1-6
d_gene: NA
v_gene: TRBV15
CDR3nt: TGTGCCACCAGCAGAACACAGGTTCAGTCACCCCTCCACTTT
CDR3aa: CATSRTQVQSPLHF

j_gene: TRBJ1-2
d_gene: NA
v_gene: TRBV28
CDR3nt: TGTGCCAGCAGTTTCTGGACAGAGCTTACTTATGGCTACACCTTC
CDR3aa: CASSFWTELTYGYTF

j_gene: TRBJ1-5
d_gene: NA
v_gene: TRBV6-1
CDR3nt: TGTGCCAGCACCTATGGGAGTCACCAGCCCCAGCATTTT
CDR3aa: CASTYGSHQPQHF

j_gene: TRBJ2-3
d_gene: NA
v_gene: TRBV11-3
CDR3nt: TGTGCCAGCAGCACCCCCCAGGCGGGTAGGAGGACAGATACGCAGTATTTT
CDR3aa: CASSTPQAGRRTDTQYF

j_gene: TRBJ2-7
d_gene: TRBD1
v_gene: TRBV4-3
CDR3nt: TGCGCCAGCAGCCCCTACAGGGGAACCTACGAGCAGTACTTC
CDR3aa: CASSPYRGTYEQYF

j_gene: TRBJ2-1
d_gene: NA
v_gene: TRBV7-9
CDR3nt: TGTGCCGGCGGACAGGGAACCTTCGGGGGGAATGAGCAGTTCTTC
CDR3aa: CAGGQGTFGGNEQFF

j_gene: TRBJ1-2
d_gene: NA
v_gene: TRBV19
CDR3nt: TGTGCCAGTACCGACAGAAACTATGGCTACACCTTC
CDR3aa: CASTDRNYGYTF

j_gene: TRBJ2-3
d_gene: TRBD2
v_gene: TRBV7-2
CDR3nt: TGTGCCAGCAGCTTAGCGCAACTAGCGGCCCCTGGAGGTACGCAGTATTTT
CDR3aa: CASSLAQLAAPGGTQYF

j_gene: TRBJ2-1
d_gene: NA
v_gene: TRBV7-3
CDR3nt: TGTGCCAGCAGCTCACCCGGACTCTACAATGAGCAGTTCTTC
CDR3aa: CASSSPGLYNEQFF

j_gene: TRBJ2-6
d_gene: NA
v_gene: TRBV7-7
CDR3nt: TGTGCCAGCAGCTTTTCTCGGGGAAGGAATGGGGCCAACGTCCTGACTTTC
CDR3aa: CASSFSRGRNGANVLTF

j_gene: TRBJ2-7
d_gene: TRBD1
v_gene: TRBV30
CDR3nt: TGTGCCTGGAGCGCCGGGACAGGGGTCGACGAGCAGTACTTC
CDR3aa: CAWSAGTGVDEQYF

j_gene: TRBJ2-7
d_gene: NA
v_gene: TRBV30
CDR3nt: TGTGCCTGGAGTAGGGGTCTCCACGAGCAGTACTTC
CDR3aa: CAWSRGLHEQYF

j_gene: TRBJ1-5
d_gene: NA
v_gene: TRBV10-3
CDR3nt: TGTGCCATCAGTGAGGGGCAAGGCAATCAGCCCCAGCATTTT
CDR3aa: CAISEGQGNQPQHF

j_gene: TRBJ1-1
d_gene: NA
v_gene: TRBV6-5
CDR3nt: TGTGCCAGCAGTTGGACAAGGGTTGGCGACACTGAAGCTTTCTTT
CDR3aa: CASSWTRVGDTEAFF

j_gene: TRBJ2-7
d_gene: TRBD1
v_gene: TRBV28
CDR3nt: TGTGCCAGCAGTTCCGAGATCGTGCGGGACAGGGCCTACGAGCAGTACTTC
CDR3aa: CASSSEIVRDRAYEQYF

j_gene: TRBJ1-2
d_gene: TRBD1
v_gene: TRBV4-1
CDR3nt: TGCGCCAGCAGACGGGGACAGGGGGGGATCTATGGCTACACCTTC
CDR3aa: CASRRGQGGIYGYTF

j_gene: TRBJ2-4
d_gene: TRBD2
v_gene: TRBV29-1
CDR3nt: TGCAGCGTTGAAGTTCATCCACGGGAGGGAAACATTCAGTACTTC
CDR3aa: CSVEVHPREGNIQYF

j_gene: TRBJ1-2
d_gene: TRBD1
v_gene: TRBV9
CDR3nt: TGTGCCAGCAGCATAATATCCGGGACAGAAGTTAATTATGGCTACACCTTC
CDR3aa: CASSIISGTEVNYGYTF

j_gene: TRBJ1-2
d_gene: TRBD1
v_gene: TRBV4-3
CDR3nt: TGCGCCAGCAGCCAAGTTACAGGGGGCAGCTATGGCTACACCTTC
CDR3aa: CASSQVTGGSYGYTF

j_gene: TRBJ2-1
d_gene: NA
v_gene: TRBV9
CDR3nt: TGTGCCAGCAGCCCTCAAAGGGGGTACAATGAGCAGTTCTTC
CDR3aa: CASSPQRGYNEQFF

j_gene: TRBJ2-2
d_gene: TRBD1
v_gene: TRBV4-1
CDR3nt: TGCGCCAGCAGCCTTGACCGGGACAGGGGAGTCGCGAACACCGGGGAGCTGTTTTTT
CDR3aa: CASSLDRDRGVANTGELFF

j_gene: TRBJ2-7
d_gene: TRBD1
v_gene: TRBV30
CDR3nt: TGTGCCGGACAGGGGGTGTACGAGCAGTACTTC
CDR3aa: CAGQGVYEQYF

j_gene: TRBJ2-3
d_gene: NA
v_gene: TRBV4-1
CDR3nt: TGCGCCAGCAGCCTGAGGGACTTCGTGACAGATACGCAGTATTTT
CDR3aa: CASSLRDFVTDTQYF

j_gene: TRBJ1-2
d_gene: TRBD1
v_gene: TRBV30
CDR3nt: TGTGCCTGGAGCTTTGAGGGGGCGCTTGGCTACACCTTC
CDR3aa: CAWSFEGALGYTF

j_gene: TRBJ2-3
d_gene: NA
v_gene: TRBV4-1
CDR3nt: TGCGCCAGCAGCCATAACAGGGTAGGGGCAGATACGCAGTATTTT
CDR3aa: CASSHNRVGADTQYF

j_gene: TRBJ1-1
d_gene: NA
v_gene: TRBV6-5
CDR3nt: TGTGCCAGCAGTTACTCACGAAGGGGCGGTCACACTGAAGCTTTCTTT
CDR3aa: CASSYSRRGGHTEAFF

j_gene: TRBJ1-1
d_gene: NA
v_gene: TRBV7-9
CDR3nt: TGTGCCAGCAGCTTAGACAGGGAGTGGAACACTGAAGCTTTCTTT
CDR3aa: CASSLDREWNTEAFF

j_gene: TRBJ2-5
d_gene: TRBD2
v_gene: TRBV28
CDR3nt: TGTGCCAGCAGTCTCTCATTAGCGGGGGGGCGGGAGACCCAGTACTTC
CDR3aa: CASSLSLAGGRETQYF

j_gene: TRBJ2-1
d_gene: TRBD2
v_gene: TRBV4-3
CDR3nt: TGCGCCAGCAGACTTAGCGGGATAGGCGCCTACAATGAGCAGTTCTTC
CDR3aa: CASRLSGIGAYNEQFF